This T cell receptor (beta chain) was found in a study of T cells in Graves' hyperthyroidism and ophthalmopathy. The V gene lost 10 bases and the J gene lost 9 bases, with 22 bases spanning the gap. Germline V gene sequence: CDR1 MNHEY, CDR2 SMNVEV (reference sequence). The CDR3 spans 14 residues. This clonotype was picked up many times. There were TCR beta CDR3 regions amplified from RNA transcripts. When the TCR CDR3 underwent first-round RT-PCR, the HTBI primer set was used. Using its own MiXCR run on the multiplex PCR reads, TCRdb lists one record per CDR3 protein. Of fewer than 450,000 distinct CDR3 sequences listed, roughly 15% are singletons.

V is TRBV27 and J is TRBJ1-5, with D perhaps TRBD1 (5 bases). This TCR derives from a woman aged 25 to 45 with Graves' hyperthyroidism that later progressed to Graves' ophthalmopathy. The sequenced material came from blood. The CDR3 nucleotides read TGTGCCACCGCCCCCGGGGGGATGATTCGGCCCCAGCATTTT. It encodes CATAPGGMIRPQHF.